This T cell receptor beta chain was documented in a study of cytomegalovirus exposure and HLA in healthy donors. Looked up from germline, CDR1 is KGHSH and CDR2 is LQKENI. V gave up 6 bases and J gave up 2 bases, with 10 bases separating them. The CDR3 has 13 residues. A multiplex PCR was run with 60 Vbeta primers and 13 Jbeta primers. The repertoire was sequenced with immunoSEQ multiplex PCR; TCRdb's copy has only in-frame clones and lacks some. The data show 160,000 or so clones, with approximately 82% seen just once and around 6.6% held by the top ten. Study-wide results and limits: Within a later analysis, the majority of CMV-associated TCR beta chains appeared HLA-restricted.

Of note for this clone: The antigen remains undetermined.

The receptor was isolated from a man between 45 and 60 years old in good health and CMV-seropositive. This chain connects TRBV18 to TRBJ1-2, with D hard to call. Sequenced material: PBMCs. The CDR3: CASSTQKNYGYTF. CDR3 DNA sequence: TGTGCCAGCTCTACACAGAAAAACTATGGCTACACCTTC.